Listed below are T cell receptor beta chains from one sample, sequenced in a study of neurological immune-mediated disorders. Each CDR3 protein gets one entry after TCRdb re-called the 5' RACE reads with MiXCR. The sample has about 70,000 distinct CDR3 sequences; about 5% are singletons. Specimen: PBMCs. Every receptor here comes from a human donor with multiple sclerosis. The donor label of this sample is uncertain. CDR3s leave out the opening cysteine and the closing phenylalanine or tryptophan.

V gene	J gene	CDR3 protein
TRBV12-3/TRBV12-4	TRBJ1-3	ASSSRGSGNTIY
TRBV7-2	TRBJ1-2	ASSLPWLDSRGYT
TRBV27	TRBJ1-5	ASSLGGGMPQH
TRBV7-9	TRBJ2-3	ASSLVLAPTDTQY
TRBV12-3/TRBV12-4	TRBJ1-4	ASRMEGAVEKLF
TRBV20-1	TRBJ1-1	SAETGRVGAF
TRBV5-1	TRBJ2-1	ASSLLPGGAYNEQF
TRBV12-3/TRBV12-4	TRBJ1-1	ASWSRRNTEAF
TRBV3-1	TRBJ2-7	ASSQKGFEQY
TRBV20-1	TRBJ2-3	SARGLAVPTDTQY
TRBV18	TRBJ1-1	ASSPRQENTEAF
TRBV29-1	TRBJ2-3	SVGTAAADTQY
TRBV5-1	TRBJ2-5	ASSLKLQAQETQY
TRBV30	TRBJ1-1	AWNAAMSTEAF
TRBV6-6	TRBJ1-4	ASSRRDSREKLF
TRBV5-1	TRBJ2-2	ASSHTGPNTGELF
TRBV3-1	TRBJ2-3	ASRFGQGETDTQY